This entry is about one T cell receptor beta chain. Its antigen is unidentified. One end of the junction does not line up with germline, which may come from a read error. This sample is part of a study of response to subunit inactivated influenza vaccine. Broader study findings: Few new T cells, the authors suggested, are recruited by each seasonal influenza vaccination.

Germline V gene sequence: CDR1 MNHNS, CDR2 SASEGT. The CDR3 is made up of 16 amino acids. MiXCR, run by TCRdb on the RT-PCR reads, gives a single entry per CDR3 protein. The sample has over 150,000 distinct CDR3 sequences; about 10% are singletons. The sequenced sample was CD8+ T cells sorted from PBMCs, obtained less than 25 months after vaccination. The sequence was obtained from a man between 50 and 69 years old who received an inactivated influenza vaccine. The V and J genes are TRBV6-1 and TRBJ1-2; D gene uncertain. As DNA, the CDR3 is TGTGCCAGCAGTGAATCCAGCATACAGCTTAACTATGGTTACACCTTC. This sequence encodes CASSESSIQLNYGYTF.